This TCR beta chain was retrieved from a study of vaccination and CD4 T cells after COVID-19. On the study more broadly: Convalescents were six males and four females, two of them Hispanic.

From germline, CDR1 is GTSNPN and CDR2 SVGIG (reference sequence). Germline trimming cut 3 bases from V and 5 bases from J; bases unmatched to any gene: 4. The CDR3 has 14 residues. Overall study results and limits: Convalescent patients had a median about 90% of post-vaccine SARS-CoV-2-reactive clones that were detected only after vaccination, not before it.

To note about this clonotype: The antigen remains undetermined.

Treatment noted: roughly nine-day PBMC culture with coronavirus spike peptide pools or control peptides (ViraFEST assay). An Oncomine TCR Beta short-read assay was used to sequence the DNA from cultured CD4+ T cells. TCRdb recomputed calls from the PCR reads with MiXCR, one row per CDR3 protein. Among over 3,500 distinct CDR3 sequences listed, roughly a fifth were seen once. This receptor was identified in a human donor who had recovered from COVID-19. V and J are TRBV30 and TRBJ2-5; 12 bases match TRBD1. The sequencing sample was made of CD4+ T cells from blood, cultured in vitro. CDR3 bases: TGTGCCTGGAGCCCGGGACAGGGGGCGGAGACCCAGTACTTC. It yields the protein CAWSPGQGAETQYF.